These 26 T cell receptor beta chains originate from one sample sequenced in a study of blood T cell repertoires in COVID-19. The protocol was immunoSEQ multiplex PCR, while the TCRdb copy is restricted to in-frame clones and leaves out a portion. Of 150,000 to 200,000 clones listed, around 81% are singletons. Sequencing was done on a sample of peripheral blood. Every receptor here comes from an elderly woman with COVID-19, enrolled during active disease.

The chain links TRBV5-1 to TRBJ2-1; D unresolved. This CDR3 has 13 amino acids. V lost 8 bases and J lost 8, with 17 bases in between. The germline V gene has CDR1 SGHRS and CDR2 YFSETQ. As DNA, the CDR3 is TGCGCCAGTTATAATGACCTAGTCGATGAGCAGTTCTTC. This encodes CASYNDLVDEQFF.

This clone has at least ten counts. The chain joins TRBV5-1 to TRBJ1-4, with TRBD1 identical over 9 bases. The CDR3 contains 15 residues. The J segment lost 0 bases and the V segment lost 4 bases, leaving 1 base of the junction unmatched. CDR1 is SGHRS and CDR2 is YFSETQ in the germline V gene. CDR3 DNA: TGCGCCAGCAGCCGGGACAGGGCAACTAATGAAAAACTGTTTTTT. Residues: CASSRDRATNEKLFF.

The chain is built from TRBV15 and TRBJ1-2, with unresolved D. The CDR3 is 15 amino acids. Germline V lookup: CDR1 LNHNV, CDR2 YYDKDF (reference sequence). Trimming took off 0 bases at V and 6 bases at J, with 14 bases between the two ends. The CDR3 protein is CATSRDKAAANGYTF. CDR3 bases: TGTGCCACCAGCAGAGATAAGGCGGCAGCAAATGGCTACACCTTC.

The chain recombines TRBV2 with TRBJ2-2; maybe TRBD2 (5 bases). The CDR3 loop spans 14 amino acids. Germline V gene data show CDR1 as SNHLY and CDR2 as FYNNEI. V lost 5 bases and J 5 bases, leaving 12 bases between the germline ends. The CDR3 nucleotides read TGTGCCAGCAGTCCCCGGGAAGGGACCGGGGAGCTGTTTTTT. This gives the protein CASSPREGTGELFF.

The CDR3 DNA is TGCGCCAGCAGCGGAGGACAGGGTTTTTCCTATGGCTACACCTTC. Translation gives CASSGGQGFSYGYTF. This chain links TRBV5-1 with TRBJ1-2, with 8 bases fitting TRBD1. The V segment lost 4 bases and the J segment 4 bases; nucleotides outside the gene matches: 9. Germline values: CDR1 SGHRS, CDR2 YFSETQ. The length of the CDR3 is 15 residues.

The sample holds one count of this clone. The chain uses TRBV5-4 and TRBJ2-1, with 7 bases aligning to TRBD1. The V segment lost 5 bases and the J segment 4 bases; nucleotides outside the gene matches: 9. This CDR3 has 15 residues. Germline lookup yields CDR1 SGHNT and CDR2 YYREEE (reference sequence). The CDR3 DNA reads TGTGCCAGCAGTTTAGGGGGCGCCGCTTACAATGAGCAGTTCTTC. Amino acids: CASSLGGAAYNEQFF.

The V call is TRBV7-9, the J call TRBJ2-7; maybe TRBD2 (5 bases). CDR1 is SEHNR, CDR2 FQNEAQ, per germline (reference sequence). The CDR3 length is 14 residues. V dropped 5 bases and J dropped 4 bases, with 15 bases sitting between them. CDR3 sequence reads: CASSPGVDSYEQYF. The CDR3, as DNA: TGTGCCAGCAGCCCCGGGGTAGATTCATACGAGCAGTACTTC. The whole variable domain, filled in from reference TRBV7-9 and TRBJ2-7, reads DTGVSQNPRHKITKRGQNVTFRCDPISEHNRLYWYRQTLGQGPEFLTYFQNEAQLEKSRLLSDRFSAERPKGSFSTLEIQRTEQGDSAMYLCASSPGVDSYEQYFGPGTRLTVT.

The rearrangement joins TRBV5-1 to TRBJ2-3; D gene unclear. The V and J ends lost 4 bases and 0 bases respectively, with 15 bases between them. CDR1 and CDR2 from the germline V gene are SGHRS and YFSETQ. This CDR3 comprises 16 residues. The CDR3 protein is CASSVSVPPSTDTQYF. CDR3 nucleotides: TGCGCCAGCAGCGTCTCGGTTCCCCCTAGCACAGATACGCAGTATTTT.

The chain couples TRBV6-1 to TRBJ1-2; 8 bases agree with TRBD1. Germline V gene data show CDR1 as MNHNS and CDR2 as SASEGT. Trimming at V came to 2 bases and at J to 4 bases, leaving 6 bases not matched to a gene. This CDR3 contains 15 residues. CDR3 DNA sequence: TGTGCCAGCAGTGAAAGGCGGACAGGGAGCTATGGCTACACCTTC. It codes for CASSERRTGSYGYTF.

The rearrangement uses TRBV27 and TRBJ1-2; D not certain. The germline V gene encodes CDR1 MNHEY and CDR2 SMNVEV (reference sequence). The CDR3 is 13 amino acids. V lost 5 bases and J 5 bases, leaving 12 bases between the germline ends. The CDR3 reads CASSGREGYGYTF. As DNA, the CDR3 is TGTGCCAGCAGTGGTAGGGAGGGTTATGGCTACACCTTC.

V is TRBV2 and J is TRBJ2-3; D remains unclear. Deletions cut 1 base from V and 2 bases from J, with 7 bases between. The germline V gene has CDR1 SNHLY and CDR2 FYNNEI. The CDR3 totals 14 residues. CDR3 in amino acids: CASSEVTNTDTQYF. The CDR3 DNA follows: TGTGCCAGCAGTGAAGTCACTAACACAGATACGCAGTATTTT.

The CDR3 region is CASSPQRSGGTEAFF. The CDR3, as DNA: TGTGCCAGCAGCCCCCAGAGATCTGGGGGGACTGAAGCTTTCTTT. The chain employs TRBV28 and TRBJ1-1; a possible D gene is TRBD1 (5 bases). With 6 bases removed from V and 5 bases from J, the gap between germline ends came to 19 bases. This CDR3 contains 15 residues. Germline CDR1 MDHEN, CDR2 SYDVKM. Looking up the rest from reference TRBV28 and TRBJ1-1 gives the full variable domain: DVKVTQSSRYLVKRTGEKVFLECVQDMDHENMFWYRQDPGLGLRLIYFSYDVKMKEKGDIPEGYSVSREKKERFSLILESASTNQTSMYLCASSPQRSGGTEAFFGQGTRLTVV.

In nucleotides, the CDR3 is TGTGCCAGCAGCTTAACGGGGACAGGGGCGCCCGTGGGGGGGCAGCCCCAGCATTTT. Its protein product is CASSLTGTGAPVGGQPQHF. The chain recombines TRBV7-3 with TRBJ1-5; 10 bases align to TRBD1. The CDR3 has 19 residues. The V segment lost 0 bases and the J segment 7 bases; nucleotides outside the gene matches: 15. Germline lookup yields CDR1 SGHTA and CDR2 FQGTGA.

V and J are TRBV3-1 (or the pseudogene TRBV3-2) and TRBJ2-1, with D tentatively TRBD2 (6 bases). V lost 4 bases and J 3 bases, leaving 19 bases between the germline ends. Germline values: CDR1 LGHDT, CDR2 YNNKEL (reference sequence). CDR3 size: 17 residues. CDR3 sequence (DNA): TGTGCCAGCAGCCCTACCCCGGGCGGGAACCACTACAATGAGCAGTTCTTC. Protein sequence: CASSPTPGGNHYNEQFF.

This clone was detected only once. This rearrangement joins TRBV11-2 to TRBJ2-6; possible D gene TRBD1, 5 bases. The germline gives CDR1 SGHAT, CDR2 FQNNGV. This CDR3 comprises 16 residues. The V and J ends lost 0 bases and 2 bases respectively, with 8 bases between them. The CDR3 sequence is CASSLDKTAGANVLTF. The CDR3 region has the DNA TGTGCCAGCAGCTTAGATAAGACAGCTGGGGCCAACGTCCTGACTTTC. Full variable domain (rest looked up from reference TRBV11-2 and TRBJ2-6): EAGVAQSPRYKIIEKRQSVAFWCNPISGHATLYWYQQILGQGPKLLIQFQNNGVVDDSQLPKDRFSAERLKGVDSTLKIQPAKLEDSAVYLCASSLDKTAGANVLTFGAGSRLTVL.

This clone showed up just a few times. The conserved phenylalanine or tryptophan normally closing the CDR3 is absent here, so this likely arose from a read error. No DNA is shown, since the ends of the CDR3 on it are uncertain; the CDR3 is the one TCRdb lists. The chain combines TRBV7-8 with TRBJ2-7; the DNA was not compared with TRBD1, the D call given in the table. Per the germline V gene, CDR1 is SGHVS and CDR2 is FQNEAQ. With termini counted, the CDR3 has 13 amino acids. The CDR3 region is CASSLTQGASWVS.

CDR3 protein: CASSPGYGGMNTGELFF. In nucleotides, the CDR3 is TGTGCCAGCAGTCCTGGTTATGGCGGAATGAACACCGGGGAGCTGTTTTTT. V is TRBV7-2 and J is TRBJ2-2, with D hard to call. This CDR3 is built from 17 residues. Germline V gives CDR1 SGHTA, CDR2 FQGNSA. Trimming took off 6 bases at V and 1 base at J, with 18 bases between the two ends. Based on the CDR3 plus reference TRBV7-2 and TRBJ2-2, the full variable domain is GAGVSQSPSNKVTEKGKDVELRCDPISGHTALYWYRQSLGQGLEFLIYFQGNSAPDKSGLPSDRFSAERTGGSVSTLTIQRTQQEDSAVYLCASSPGYGGMNTGELFFGEGSRLTVL.

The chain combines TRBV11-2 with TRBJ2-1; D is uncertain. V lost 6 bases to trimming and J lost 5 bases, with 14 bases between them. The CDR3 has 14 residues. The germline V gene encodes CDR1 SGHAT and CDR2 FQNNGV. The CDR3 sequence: CASRRALKDNEQFF. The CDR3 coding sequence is TGTGCCAGCAGGCGTGCACTAAAGGACAATGAGCAGTTCTTC.

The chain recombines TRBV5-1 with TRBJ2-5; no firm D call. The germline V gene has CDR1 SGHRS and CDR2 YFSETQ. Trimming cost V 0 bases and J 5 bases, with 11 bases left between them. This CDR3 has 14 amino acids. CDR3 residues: CASSLGPAGETQYF. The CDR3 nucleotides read TGCGCCAGCAGCTTGGGACCCGCCGGGGAGACCCAGTACTTC.

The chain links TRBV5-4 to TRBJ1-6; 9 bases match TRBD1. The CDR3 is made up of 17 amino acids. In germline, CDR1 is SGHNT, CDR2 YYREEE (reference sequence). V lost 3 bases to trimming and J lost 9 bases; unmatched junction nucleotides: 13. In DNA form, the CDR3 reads TGTGCCAGCAGCTCCGGCGGCGGGACAGGGTCAAGTTCACCCCTCCACTTT. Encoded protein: CASSSGGGTGSSSPLHF.

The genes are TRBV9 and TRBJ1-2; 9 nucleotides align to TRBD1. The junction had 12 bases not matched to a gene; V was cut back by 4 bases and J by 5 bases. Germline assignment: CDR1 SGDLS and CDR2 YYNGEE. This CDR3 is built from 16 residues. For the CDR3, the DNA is TGTGCCAGCAGCCCGAAGGGACAGGGAGATTATTATGGCTACACCTTC. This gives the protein CASSPKGQGDYYGYTF.

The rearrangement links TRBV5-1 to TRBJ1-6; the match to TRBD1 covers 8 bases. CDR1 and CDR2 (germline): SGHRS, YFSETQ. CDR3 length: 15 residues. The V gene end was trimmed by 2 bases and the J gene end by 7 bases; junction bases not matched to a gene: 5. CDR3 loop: CASSFDRGGNSPLHF. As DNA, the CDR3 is TGCGCCAGCAGCTTTGACAGGGGTGGGAATTCACCCCTCCACTTT.

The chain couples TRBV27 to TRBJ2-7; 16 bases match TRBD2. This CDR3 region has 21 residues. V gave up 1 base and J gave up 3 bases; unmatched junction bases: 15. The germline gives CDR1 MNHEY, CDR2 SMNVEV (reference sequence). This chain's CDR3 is CASSLYPPGTSGRALSYEQYF. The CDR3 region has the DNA TGTGCCAGCAGTTTATACCCCCCCGGGACTAGCGGGAGGGCCCTCAGCTACGAGCAGTACTTC.

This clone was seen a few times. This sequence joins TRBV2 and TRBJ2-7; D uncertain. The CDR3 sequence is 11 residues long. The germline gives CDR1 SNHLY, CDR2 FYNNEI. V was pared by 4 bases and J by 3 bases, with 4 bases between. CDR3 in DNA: TGTGCCAGCAGTGGACTCTACGAGCAGTACTTC. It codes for CASSGLYEQYF.

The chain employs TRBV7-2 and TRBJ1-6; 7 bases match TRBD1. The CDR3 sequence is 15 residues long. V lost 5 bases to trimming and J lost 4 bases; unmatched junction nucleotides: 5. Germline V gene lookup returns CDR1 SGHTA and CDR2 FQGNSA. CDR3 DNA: TGTGCCAGCAGCCGGATGGGACAGTATAATTCACCCCTCCACTTT. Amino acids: CASSRMGQYNSPLHF. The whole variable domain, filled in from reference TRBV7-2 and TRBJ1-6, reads GAGVSQSPSNKVTEKGKDVELRCDPISGHTALYWYRQSLGQGLEFLIYFQGNSAPDKSGLPSDRFSAERTGGSVSTLTIQRTQQEDSAVYLCASSRMGQYNSPLHFGNGTRLTVT.

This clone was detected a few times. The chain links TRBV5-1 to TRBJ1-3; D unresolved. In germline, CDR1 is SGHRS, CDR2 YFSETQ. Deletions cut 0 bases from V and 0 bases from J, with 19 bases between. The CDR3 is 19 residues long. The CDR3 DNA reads TGCGCCAGCAGCTTGGGAGTGGCTCTTGGCGGGAGCTCTGGAAACACCATATATTTT. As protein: CASSLGVALGGSSGNTIYF.